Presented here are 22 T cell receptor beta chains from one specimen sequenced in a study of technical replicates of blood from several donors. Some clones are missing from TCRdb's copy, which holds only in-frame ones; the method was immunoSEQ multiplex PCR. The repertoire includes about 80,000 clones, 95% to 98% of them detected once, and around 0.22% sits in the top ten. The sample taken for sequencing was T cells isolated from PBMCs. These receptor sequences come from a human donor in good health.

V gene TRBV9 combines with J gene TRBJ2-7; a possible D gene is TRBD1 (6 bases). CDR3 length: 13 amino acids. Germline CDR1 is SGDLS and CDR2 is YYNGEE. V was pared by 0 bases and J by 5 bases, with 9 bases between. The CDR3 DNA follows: TGTGCCAGCAGCGTAGGACAGGCTGACGAGCAGTACTTC. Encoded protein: CASSVGQADEQYF.

CDR3: CASSFELDGEQFF. The CDR3 DNA reads as TGTGCCAGCAGCTTCGAACTAGATGGTGAGCAGTTCTTC. The chain couples TRBV7-3 to TRBJ2-1, with D possibly matching TRBD2 (5 bases). The germline V gene has CDR1 SGHTA and CDR2 FQGTGA. The CDR3 covers 13 residues. V gave up 3 bases and J gave up 9 bases, with 12 bases separating them.

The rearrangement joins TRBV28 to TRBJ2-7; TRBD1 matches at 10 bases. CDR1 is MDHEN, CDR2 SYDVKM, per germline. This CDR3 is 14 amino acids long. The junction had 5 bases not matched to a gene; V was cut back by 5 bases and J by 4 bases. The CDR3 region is CASSLGTGVYEQYF. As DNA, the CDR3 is TGTGCCAGCAGTCTGGGGACAGGGGTGTACGAGCAGTACTTC. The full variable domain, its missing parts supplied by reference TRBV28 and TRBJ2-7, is DVKVTQSSRYLVKRTGEKVFLECVQDMDHENMFWYRQDPGLGLRLIYFSYDVKMKEKGDIPEGYSVSREKKERFSLILESASTNQTSMYLCASSLGTGVYEQYFGPGTRLTVT.

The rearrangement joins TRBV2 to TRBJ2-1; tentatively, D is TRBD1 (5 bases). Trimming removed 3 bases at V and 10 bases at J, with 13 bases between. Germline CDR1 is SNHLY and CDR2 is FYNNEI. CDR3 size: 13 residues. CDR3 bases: TGTGCCAGCAGTGACAAAGGGGTAGGCGAGCAGTTCTTC. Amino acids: CASSDKGVGEQFF.

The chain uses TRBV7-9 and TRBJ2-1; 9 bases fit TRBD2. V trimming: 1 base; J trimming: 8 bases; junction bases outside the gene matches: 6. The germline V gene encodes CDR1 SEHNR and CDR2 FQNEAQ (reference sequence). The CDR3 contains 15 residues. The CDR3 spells CASSLVAGALHEQFF. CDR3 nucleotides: TGTGCCAGCAGCTTAGTAGCGGGAGCTTTGCATGAGCAGTTCTTC.

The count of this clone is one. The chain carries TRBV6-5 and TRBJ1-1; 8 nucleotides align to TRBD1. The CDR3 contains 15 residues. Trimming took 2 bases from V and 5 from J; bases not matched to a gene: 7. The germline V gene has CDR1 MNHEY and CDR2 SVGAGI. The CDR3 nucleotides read TGTGCCAGCAGTTACGACACAGGGGGTCGGACTGAAGCTTTCTTT. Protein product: CASSYDTGGRTEAFF.

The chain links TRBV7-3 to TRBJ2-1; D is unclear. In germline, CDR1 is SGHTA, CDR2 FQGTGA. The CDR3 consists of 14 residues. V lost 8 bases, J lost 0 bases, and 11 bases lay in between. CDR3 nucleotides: TGTGCCAGCGCCCTAGAGGCCTCCTACAATGAGCAGTTCTTC. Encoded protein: CASALEASYNEQFF.

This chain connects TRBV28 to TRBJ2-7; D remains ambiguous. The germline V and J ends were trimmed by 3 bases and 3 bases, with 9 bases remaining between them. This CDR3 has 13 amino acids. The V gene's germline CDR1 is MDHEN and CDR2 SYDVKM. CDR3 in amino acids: CASSLQHIYEQYF. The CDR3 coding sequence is TGTGCCAGCAGTTTGCAACATATCTACGAGCAGTACTTC.

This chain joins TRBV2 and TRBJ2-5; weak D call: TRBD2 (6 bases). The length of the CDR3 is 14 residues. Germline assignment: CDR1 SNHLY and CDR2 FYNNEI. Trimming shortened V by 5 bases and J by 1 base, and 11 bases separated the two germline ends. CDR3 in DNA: TGTGCCAGCAGTCTTCGGACTACCCAAGAGACCCAGTACTTC. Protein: CASSLRTTQETQYF.

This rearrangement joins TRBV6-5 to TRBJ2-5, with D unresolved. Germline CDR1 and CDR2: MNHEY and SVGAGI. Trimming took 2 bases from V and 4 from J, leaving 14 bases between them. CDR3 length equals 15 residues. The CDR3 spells CASSYLPQARETQYF. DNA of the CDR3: TGTGCCAGCAGTTACCTCCCCCAGGCGAGAGAGACCCAGTACTTC.

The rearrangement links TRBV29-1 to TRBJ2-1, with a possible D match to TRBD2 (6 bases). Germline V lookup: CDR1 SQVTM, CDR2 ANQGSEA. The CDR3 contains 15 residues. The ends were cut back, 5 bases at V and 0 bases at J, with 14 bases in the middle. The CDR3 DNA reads TGCAGCGTTCTACTAGAGGGAGGCTCCTACAATGAGCAGTTCTTC. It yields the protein CSVLLEGGSYNEQFF.

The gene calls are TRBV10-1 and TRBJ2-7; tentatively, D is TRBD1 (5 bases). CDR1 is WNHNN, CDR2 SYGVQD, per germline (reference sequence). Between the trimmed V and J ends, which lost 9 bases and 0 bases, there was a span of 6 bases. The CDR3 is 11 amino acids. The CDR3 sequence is CARTVSYEQYF. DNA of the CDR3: TGCGCCAGGACAGTCTCCTACGAGCAGTACTTC.

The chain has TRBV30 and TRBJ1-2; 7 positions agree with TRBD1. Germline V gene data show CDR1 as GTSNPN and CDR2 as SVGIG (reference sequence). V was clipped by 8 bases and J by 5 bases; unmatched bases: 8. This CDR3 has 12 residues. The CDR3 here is CAQTGFGYGYTF. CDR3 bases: TGTGCCCAGACAGGGTTCGGGTATGGCTACACCTTC.

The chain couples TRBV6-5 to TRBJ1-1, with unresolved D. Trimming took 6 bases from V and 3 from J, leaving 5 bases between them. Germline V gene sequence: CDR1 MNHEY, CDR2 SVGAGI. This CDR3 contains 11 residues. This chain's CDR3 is CASRRDTEAFF. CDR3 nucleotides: TGTGCCAGCAGGAGGGACACTGAAGCTTTCTTT.

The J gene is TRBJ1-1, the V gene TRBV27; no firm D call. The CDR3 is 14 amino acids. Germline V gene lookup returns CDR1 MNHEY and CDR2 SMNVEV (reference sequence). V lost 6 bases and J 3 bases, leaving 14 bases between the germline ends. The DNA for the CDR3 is TGTGCCAGCAGCCTGTCGAGGGATTACACTGAAGCTTTCTTT. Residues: CASSLSRDYTEAFF.

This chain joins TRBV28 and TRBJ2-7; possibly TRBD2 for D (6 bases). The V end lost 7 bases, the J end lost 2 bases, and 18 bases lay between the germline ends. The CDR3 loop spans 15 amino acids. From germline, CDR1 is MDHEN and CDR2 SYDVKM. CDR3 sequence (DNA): TGTGCCAGCACCTTAGGGGCAGGGAGGACCTACGAGCAGTACTTC. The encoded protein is CASTLGAGRTYEQYF.

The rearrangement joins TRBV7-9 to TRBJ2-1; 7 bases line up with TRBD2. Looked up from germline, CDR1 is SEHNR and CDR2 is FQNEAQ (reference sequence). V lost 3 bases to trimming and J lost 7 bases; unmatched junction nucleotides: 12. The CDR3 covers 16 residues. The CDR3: CASSFREEGLRNEQFF. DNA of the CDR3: TGTGCCAGCAGCTTCCGGGAGGAGGGCCTCAGGAATGAGCAGTTCTTC.

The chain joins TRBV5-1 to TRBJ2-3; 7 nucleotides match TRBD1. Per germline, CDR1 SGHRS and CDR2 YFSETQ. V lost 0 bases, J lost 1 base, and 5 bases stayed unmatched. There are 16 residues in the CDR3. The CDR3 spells CASSLETGSGTDTQYF. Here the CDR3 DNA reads TGCGCCAGCAGCTTGGAGACAGGGTCGGGCACAGATACGCAGTATTTT.

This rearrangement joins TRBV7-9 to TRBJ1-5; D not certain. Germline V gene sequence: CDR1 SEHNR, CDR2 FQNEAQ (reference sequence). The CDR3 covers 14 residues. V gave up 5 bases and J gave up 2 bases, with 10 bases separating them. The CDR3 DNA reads TGTGCCAGCAGCGCCAGAGGCGGCAATCAGCCCCAGCATTTT. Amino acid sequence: CASSARGGNQPQHF.

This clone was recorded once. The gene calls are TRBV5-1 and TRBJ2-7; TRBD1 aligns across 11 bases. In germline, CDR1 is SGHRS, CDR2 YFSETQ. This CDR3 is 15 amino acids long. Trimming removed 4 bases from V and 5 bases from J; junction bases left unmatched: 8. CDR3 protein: CASSLLGQGVNEQYF. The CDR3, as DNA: TGCGCCAGCAGCCTACTGGGACAGGGGGTCAACGAGCAGTACTTC.

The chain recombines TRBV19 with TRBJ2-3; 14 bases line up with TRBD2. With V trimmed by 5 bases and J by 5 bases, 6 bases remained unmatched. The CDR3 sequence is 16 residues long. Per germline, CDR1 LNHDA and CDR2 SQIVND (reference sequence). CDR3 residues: CASSGRLAGGVDTQYF. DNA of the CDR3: TGTGCCAGTAGTGGACGACTAGCGGGAGGGGTAGATACGCAGTATTTT.

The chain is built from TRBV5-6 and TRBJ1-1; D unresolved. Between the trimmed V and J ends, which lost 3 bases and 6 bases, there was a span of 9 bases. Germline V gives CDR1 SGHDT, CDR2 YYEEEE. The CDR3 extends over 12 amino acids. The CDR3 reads CASSSGYPEAFF. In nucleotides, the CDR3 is TGTGCCAGCAGCTCCGGGTACCCTGAAGCTTTCTTT.